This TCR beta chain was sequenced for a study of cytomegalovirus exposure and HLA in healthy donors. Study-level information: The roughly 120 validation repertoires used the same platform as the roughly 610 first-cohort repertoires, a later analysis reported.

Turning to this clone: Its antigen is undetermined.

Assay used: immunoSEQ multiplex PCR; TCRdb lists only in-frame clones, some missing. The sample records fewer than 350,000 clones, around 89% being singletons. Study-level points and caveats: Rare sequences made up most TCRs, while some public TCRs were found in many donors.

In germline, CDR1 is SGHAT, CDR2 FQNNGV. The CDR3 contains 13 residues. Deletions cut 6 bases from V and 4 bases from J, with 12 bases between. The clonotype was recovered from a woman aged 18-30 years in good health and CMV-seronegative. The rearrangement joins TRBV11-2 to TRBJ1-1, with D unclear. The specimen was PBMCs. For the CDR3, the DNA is TGTGCCAGCAGTCCTCAGGTGGGCACTGAAGCTTTCTTT. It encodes CASSPQVGTEAFF.